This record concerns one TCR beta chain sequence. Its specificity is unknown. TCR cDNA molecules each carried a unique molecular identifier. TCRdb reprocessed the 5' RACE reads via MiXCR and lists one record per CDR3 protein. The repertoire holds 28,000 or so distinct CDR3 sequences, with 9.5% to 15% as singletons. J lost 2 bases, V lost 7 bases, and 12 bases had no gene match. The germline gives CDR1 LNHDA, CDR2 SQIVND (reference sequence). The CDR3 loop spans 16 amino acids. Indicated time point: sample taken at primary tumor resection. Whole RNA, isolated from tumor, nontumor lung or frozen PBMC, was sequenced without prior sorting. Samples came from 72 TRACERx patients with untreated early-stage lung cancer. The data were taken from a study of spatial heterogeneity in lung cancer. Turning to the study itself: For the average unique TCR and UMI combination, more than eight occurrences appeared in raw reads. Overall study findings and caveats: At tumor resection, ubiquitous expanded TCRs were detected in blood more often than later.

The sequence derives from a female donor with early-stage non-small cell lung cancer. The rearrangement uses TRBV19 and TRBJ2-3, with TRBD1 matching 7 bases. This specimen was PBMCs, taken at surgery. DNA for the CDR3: TGTGCCAGTACTACCTTCTCGGGACAGAACACAGATACGCAGTATTTT. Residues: CASTTFSGQNTDTQYF.